The present T cell receptor beta chain was sequenced within a study of T cell responses to AZD1222 COVID-19 vaccine. Only in-frame clones appear in the TCRdb table, and some are missing; sequencing was by immunoSEQ multiplex PCR. The sample lists around 180,000 clones; approximately 90% were seen once. Regarding the study as a whole: A reported finding is that nearly half of spike-specific TCRs target unmutated variant regions. CD4 TCRs associated with vaccination spanned spike, dominating at 160-218 and 743-854. Compared with day 0, the breadth and depth of the Spike-specific TCR repertoire rose significantly after two doses of AZD1222.

Germline CDR1 SGHTA, CDR2 FQGNSA. Trimming left V 1 base short and J 5 bases short, with 14 bases between. CDR3 size: 15 residues. Details on this clone: Antigen: not known.

This chain connects TRBV7-2 to TRBJ1-2, with a weak D call TRBD1 (5 bases). The specimen comprised peripheral blood, sampled on day 0 of AZD1222 vaccination. This sequence originates from an adult in good health. CDR3 amino acids: CASSLVVDSYYGYTF. The CDR3 nucleotides are TGTGCCAGCAGCTTAGTAGTCGACAGTTATTATGGCTACACCTTC.